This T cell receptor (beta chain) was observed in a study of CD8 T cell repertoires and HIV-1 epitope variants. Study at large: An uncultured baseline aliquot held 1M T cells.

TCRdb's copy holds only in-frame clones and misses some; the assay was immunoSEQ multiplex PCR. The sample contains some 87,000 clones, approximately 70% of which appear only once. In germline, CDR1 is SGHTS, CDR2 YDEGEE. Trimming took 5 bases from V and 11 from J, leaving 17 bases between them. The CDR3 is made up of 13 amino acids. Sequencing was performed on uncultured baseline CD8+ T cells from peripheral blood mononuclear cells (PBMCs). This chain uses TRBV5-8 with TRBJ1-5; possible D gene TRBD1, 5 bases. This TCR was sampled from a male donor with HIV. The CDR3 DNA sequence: TGTGCCAGCAGTTCAGAGCGGGGCCTGGCCCAGCATTTT. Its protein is CASSSERGLAQHF.